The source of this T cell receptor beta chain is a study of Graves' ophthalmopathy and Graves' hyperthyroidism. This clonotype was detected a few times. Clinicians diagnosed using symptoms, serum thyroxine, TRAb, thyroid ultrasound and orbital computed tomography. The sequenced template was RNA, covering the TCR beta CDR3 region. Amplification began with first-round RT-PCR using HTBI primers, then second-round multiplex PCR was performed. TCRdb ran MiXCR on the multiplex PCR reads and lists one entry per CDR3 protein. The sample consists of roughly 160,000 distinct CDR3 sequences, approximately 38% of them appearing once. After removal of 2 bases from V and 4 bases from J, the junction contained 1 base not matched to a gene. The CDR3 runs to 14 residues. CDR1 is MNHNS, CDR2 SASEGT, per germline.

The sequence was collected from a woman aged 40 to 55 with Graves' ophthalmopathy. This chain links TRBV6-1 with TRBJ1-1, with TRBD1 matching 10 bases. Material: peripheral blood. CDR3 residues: CASSERTGGTEAFF. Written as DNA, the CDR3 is TGTGCCAGCAGTGAACGGACAGGGGGCACTGAAGCTTTCTTT.